This entry lists 3 T cell receptor beta chains sequenced from one sample in a study of PD-L1 blockade in urothelial cancer. Method: immunoSEQ multiplex PCR; TCRdb's copy keeps in-frame clones and lacks some. The repertoire has around 100,000 clones, 90% of them found once; the top ten carry approximately 1.5%. Regarding time point: pretreatment peripheral blood. The sample in question was PBMCs, obtained around atezolizumab (anti-PD-L1) treatment. The receptors here all came from a man aged 60-69 years with urothelial cancer.

This clone showed up just once. J is TRBJ2-2 and V is TRBV7-9, with TRBD1 matching 12 bases. The CDR3 has 15 amino acids. J lost 6 bases, V lost 5 bases, and 4 bases had no gene match. Germline V gene lookup returns CDR1 SEHNR and CDR2 FQNEAQ (reference sequence). The CDR3 nucleotides read TGTGCCAGCAGCGCGGGACAGGGGGCTCCCGGGGAGCTGTTTTTT. It is translated as CASSAGQGAPGELFF. Drawing the rest from reference TRBV7-9 and TRBJ2-2, the complete variable domain is DTGVSQNPRHKITKRGQNVTFRCDPISEHNRLYWYRQTLGQGPEFLTYFQNEAQLEKSRLLSDRFSAERPKGSFSTLEIQRTEQGDSAMYLCASSAGQGAPGELFFGEGSRLTVL.

This rearrangement joins TRBV15 to TRBJ2-5, with 10 bases that match TRBD2. The germline V gene has CDR1 LNHNV and CDR2 YYDKDF (reference sequence). CDR3 size: 19 residues. The junction had 17 bases not matched to a gene; V was cut back by 2 bases and J by 5 bases. The CDR3: CATSRSHLGERGGLETQYF. The CDR3 bases are TGTGCCACCAGCAGATCCCATTTGGGGGAGCGGGGGGGCCTGGAGACCCAGTACTTC.

The gene calls are TRBV9 and TRBJ2-5; possible D gene TRBD2, 6 bases. Germline CDR1 and CDR2: SGDLS and YYNGEE. Trimming cost V 3 bases and J 5 bases, with 17 bases left between them. The CDR3 has 15 amino acids. The CDR3 coding sequence is TGTGCCAGCAGCGAGGGAGGCGGTTTAATGGAGACCCAGTACTTC. This encodes CASSEGGGLMETQYF.